A selection of T cell receptor beta chains follows, all from one sample in a study of T cell repertoires in cytomegalovirus infection. No antigen is known for these receptors. TCRdb re-derived calls from the reads in MiXCR, one entry per CDR3 protein. The sample shows about 47,000 distinct CDR3 sequences, about a fifth of them seen only once. Specimen: CD8+ T cells from cultured PBMCs, collected from culture after CMV antigen stimulation. These receptors originate from a human donor in good health (CMV status not recorded). Some clones in this sample may be carry-over from other donors' samples. Both conserved end residues are part of each CDR3. A D gene is named only where the DNA matches it firmly. Rows give clone size only sometimes, using once, few, many, or a class for an expanded clone.

>TRBJ2-3|TRBV10-2|TRBD2|many
CASSESRGGRADTQYF
TGCGCCAGCAGTGAGTCCCGGGGGGGCCGCGCAGATACGCAGTATTTT
>TRBJ1-5|TRBV5-6|TRBD1|NA
CASSYAGQGAGQPQHF
TGTGCCAGCAGCTACGCCGGACAGGGGGCAGGACAGCCCCAGCATTTT
>TRBJ2-7|TRBV27|NA|large
CASSLEGINEQYF
TGTGCCAGCAGTTTAGAGGGAATTAACGAGCAGTACTTC
>TRBJ2-5|TRBV7-8|NA|few
CASSPWGVLQETQYF
TGTGCCAGCAGCCCCTGGGGCGTACTCCAAGAGACCCAGTACTTC
>TRBJ1-6|TRBV7-8|NA|NA
CASSPRDVNSPLHF
TGTGCCAGCAGCCCCAGGGACGTTAATTCACCCCTCCACTTT
>TRBJ1-2|TRBV14|TRBD1|NA
CASSLGTGAYYGYTF
TGTGCCAGCAGCCTCGGGACAGGGGCCTACTATGGCTACACCTTC
>TRBJ2-4|TRBV7-2|NA|many
CASSSGPEGLPIQYF
TGTGCCAGCAGCTCGGGACCAGAGGGACTTCCCATTCAGTACTTC
>TRBJ2-7|TRBV2|NA|NA
CASSWTTLQSEQYF
TGTGCCAGCTCCTGGACTACCCTGCAAAGCGAGCAGTACTTC
>TRBJ1-5|TRBV5-6|NA|many
CASSFGHPGVDQPQHF
TGTGCCAGCAGCTTCGGACACCCGGGGGTGGATCAGCCCCAGCATTTT
>TRBJ2-1|TRBV20-1|TRBD2|many
CSAILAGAYEQFF
TGCAGTGCCATACTAGCGGGAGCGTATGAGCAGTTCTTC
>TRBJ2-5|TRBV12-3/TRBV12-4|TRBD2|many
CASSAPRSGGETQYF
TGTGCCAGCAGTGCTCCCCGGAGCGGGGGTGAGACCCAGTACTTC
>TRBJ1-2|TRBV2|NA|NA
CASSEVGRTPNGYTF
TGTGCCAGCAGTGAAGTAGGCAGAACCCCTAATGGCTACACCTTC
>TRBJ2-1|TRBV11-3|NA|NA
CASSIGTNEQFF
TGTGCCAGCAGCATAGGGACCAATGAGCAGTTCTTC
>TRBJ1-5|TRBV4-2|TRBD1|many
CASSQDGQGVQPQHF
TGTGCCAGCAGCCAAGACGGACAGGGAGTTCAGCCCCAGCATTTT
>TRBJ1-4|TRBV7-3|TRBD1|few
CASSPTGGLGEKLFF
TGTGCCAGCAGCCCCACAGGGGGCTTGGGTGAAAAACTGTTTTTT
>TRBJ1-6|TRBV19|NA|few
CASSIEGQFADYNSPLHF
TGTGCCAGTAGTATAGAAGGACAGTTCGCTGATTATAATTCACCCCTCCACTTT
>TRBJ2-1|TRBV7-2|NA|many
CASSQGLLSGEQFF
TGTGCCAGCAGCCAAGGACTCCTTTCGGGTGAGCAGTTCTTC
>TRBJ2-1|TRBV9|TRBD2|many
CASSLSGGVNNEQFF
TGTGCCAGCAGCCTCAGCGGGGGGGTAAACAATGAGCAGTTCTTC
>TRBJ2-5|TRBV12-3/TRBV12-4|NA|many
CASSSGPFRGETQYF
TGTGCCAGCAGTTCCGGTCCCTTTCGTGGAGAGACCCAGTACTTC
>TRBJ1-1|TRBV7-3|NA|many
CASSLGTVNTEAFF
TGTGCCAGCAGCTTAGGGACGGTGAACACTGAAGCTTTCTTT
>TRBJ2-1|TRBV19|TRBD2|NA
CASSRRLADEQFF
TGTGCCAGTAGCAGAAGACTAGCAGATGAGCAGTTCTTC
>TRBJ2-1|TRBV6-2/TRBV6-3|TRBD2|many
CASSYSLAGGPFF
TGTGCCAGCAGTTACAGTCTAGCGGGAGGTCCTTTCTTC
>TRBJ1-5|TRBV4-1|NA|NA
CASSFSPNRDDQPQHF
TGCGCCAGCAGCTTCTCTCCAAACAGGGACGATCAGCCCCAGCATTTT